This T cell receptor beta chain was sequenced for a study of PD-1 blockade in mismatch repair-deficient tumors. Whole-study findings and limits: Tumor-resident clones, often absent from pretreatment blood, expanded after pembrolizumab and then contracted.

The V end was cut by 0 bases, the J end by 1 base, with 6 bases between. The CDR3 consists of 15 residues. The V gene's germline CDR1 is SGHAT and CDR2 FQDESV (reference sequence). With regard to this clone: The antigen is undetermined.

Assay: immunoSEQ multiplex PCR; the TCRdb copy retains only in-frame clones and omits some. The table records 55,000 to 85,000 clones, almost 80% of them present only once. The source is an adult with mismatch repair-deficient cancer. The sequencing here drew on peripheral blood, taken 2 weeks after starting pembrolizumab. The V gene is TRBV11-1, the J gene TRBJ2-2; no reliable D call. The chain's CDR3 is CASSLAGLNTGELFF. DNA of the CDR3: TGTGCCAGCAGCTTAGCCGGGCTGAACACCGGGGAGCTGTTTTTT.